This T cell receptor beta chain was profiled in a study of PD-1 blockade in classical Hodgkin lymphoma. Study-wide context: Patients in the cohort were put on intravenous nivolumab, 3 mg/kg every 2 weeks.

Time point given: cycle 4 day 1 (C4D1), after less than 7 weeks of nivolumab. Relapse after autologous stem cell transplantation occurred in every patient, and brentuximab vedotin exposure varied. Thawed PBMCs underwent magnetic negative selection to obtain purified CD8+ T cells. This clone was counted once. Its antigen is still unknown. One end of the junction does not line up with germline, which may come from a read error. Clones were sequenced by immunoSEQ multiplex PCR, and TCRdb holds only the in-frame ones, with some missing. The sample includes 15,000 to 20,000 clones, about nine tenths of them seen just once. General study results and limits: Prior therapy or disease activity may underlie the repertoire differences, whose causes remain undefined. Lower baseline TCR diversity was reported for newly diagnosed patients than for healthy donors. Lower baseline TCR diversity marked trial partial responders and progressors.

Germline V gene sequence: CDR1 MGHRA, CDR2 YSYEKL. The CDR3 loop spans 15 amino acids. This TCR derives from a human donor with classical Hodgkin lymphoma. Specimen: CD8+ T cells from blood, collected before the fourth cycle of nivolumab. The V and J genes are TRBV4-1 and TRBJ2-1; 7 bases are shared with TRBD2. The CDR3, as DNA: TGCGCCAGCAGCGCGCCTAGCGGAATTACCAATAAGCAGTTCTTC. Its translation: CASSAPSGITNKQFF.